This TCR beta chain was obtained from a study of cytomegalovirus exposure and HLA in healthy donors. Overall study results and limits: Most CMV-associated TCR beta chains were later found to appear HLA-restricted. Cytomegalovirus-associated status was assigned to 150 to 200 TCR beta chains. Fewer N-insertions than the roughly 670-donor mean were reportedly shown by an Asian-associated ancestry cluster in a later analysis.

On this clone: Its antigen is currently unknown.

The V gene end was trimmed by 6 bases and the J gene end by 3 bases; junction bases not matched to a gene: 9. The CDR3 consists of 18 residues. The germline gives CDR1 MGHDK, CDR2 SYGVNS. PCR primers comprised 60 Vbeta and 13 Jbeta primers. Clones were read by immunoSEQ multiplex PCR, and TCRdb kept only the in-frame ones, dropping some. The sample has approximately 130,000 clones; about 85% are singletons. There were likely unrecorded immune exposures, though donors were nominally healthy when sampled. The specimen was PBMCs. The sequence was obtained from a boy aged 5-17 years in good health and CMV-seronegative. V and J are TRBV25-1 and TRBJ2-1, with 15 bases aligning to TRBD2. The CDR3 DNA reads as TGTGCCAGCAGCCGTGGGACTAGCGGGAGGAAATTCTACAATGAGCAGTTCTTC. Amino acids: CASSRGTSGRKFYNEQFF.